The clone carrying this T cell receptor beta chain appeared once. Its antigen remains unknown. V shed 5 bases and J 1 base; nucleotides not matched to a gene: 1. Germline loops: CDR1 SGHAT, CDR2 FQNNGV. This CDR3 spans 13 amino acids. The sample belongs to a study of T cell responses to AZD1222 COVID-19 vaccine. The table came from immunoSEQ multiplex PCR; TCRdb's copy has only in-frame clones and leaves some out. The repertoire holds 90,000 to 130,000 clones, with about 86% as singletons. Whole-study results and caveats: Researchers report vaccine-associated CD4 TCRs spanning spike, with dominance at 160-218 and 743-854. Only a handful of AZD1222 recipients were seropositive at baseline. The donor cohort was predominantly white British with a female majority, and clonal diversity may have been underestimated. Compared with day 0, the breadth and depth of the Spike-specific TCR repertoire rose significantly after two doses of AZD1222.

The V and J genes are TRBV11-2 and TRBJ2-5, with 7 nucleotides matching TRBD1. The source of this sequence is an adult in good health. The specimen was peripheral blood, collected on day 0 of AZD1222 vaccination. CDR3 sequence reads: CASSRDSQETQYF. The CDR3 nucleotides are TGTGCCAGCAGCCGGGACAGCCAAGAGACCCAGTACTTC.